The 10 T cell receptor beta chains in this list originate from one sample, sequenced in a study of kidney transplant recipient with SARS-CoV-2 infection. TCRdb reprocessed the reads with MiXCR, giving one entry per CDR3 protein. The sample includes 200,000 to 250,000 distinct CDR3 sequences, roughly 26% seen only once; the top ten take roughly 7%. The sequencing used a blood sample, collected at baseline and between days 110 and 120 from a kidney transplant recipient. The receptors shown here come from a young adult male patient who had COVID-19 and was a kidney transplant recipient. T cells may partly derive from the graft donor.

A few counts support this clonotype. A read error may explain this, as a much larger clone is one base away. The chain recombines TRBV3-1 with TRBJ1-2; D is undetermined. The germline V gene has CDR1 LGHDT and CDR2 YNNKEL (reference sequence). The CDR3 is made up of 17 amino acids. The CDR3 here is CAGSVIITLRKTYGYTF. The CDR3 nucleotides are TGTGCCGGCAGCGTCATCATCACCCTTCGAAAGACCTATGGCTACACCTTC.

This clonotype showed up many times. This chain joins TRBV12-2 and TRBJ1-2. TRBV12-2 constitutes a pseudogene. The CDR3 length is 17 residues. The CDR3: CASRVNVTPRKTYGYTF. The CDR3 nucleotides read TGTGCAAGTCGCGTGAATGTGACTCCACGAAAGACCTATGGCTACACCTTC.

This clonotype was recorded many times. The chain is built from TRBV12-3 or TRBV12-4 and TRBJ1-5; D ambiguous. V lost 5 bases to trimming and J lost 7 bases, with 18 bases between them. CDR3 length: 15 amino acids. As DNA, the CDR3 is TGTGCCAGCAGTCCCGAGGGTGGGGTGTGGCAGCCCCAGCATTTT. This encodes CASSPEGGVWQPQHF.

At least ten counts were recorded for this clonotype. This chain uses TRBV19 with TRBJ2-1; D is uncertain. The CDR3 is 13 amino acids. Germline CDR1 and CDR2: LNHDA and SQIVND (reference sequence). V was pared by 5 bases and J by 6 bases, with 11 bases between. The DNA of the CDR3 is TGTGCCAGTAGTCTCGGACCGGCCAATGAGCAGTTCTTC. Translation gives CASSLGPANEQFF.

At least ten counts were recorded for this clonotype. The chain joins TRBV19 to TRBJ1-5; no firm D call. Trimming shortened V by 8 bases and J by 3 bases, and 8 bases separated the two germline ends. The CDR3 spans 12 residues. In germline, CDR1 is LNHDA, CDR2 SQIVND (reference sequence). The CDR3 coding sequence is TGTGCCAGTTCACAGCCCAATCAGCCCCAGCATTTT. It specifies CASSQPNQPQHF.

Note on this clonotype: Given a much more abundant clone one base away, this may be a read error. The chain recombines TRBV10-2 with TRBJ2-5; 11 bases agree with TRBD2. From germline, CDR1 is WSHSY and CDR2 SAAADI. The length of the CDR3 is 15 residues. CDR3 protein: CASRSGTSGQEAQYF. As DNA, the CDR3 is TGCGCCAGCAGATCCGGGACTAGCGGACAAGAGGCCCAGTACTTC.

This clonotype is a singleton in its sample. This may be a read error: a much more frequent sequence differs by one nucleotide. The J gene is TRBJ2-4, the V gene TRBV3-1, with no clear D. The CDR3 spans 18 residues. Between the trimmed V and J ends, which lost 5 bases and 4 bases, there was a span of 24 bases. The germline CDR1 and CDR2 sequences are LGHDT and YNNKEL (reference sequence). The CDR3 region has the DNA TGTGCCAGCAGCGTGAAATGTTCCCATTTGCAAGGAAAAAACATTCAGTACTTC. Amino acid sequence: CASSVKCSHLQGKNIQYF.

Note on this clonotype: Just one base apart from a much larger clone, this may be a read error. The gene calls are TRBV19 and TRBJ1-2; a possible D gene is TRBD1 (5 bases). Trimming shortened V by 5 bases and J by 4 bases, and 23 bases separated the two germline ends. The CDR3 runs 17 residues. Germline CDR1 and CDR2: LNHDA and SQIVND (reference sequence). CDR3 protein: CASSGQAPNRKTYGYTF. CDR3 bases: TGTGCCAGTAGTGGACAAGCGCCAAATCGAAAGACCTATGGCTACACCTTC.

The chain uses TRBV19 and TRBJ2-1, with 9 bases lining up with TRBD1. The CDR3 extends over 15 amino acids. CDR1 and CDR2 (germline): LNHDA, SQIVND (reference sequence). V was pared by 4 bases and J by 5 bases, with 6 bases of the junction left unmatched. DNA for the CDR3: TGTGCCAGTAGTAGGGGACAGGGTGAAGACAATGAGCAGTTCTTC. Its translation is CASSRGQGEDNEQFF.

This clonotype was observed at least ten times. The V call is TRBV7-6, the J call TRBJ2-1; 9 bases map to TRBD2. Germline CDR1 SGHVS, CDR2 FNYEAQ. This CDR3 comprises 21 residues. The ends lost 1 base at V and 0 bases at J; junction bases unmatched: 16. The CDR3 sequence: CASSLGRTASGIRLSYNEQFF. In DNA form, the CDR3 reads TGTGCCAGCAGCTTAGGGAGGACGGCTAGCGGGATTAGACTCTCCTACAATGAGCAGTTCTTC.